This T cell receptor (beta chain) was captured in a study of type 1 regulatory T cells. As for the study in general: This in vitro CD4 product, T-allo10, is enriched for Tr1 cells and alloantigen-specific.

Overall study results and limits: Type 1 regulatory T cells had a more restricted TCR repertoire than non-type 1 regulatory T cells.

With respect to this clonotype: Its target is unknown.

MiXCR, run by TCRdb on the reads, gives a single entry per CDR3 protein. The sample consists of about 59,000 distinct CDR3 sequences, 60% to 80% of them appearing once. There are 16 residues in the CDR3. V was pared by 0 bases and J by 7 bases, with 8 bases of the junction left unmatched. Germline V gene sequence: CDR1 LNHNV, CDR2 YYDKDF (reference sequence). Specimen: cultured non-Tr1 T cells, either the whole culture or a sorted T cell fraction (not recorded which). This clonotype was sampled from a human donor in good health. This rearrangement joins TRBV15 to TRBJ2-1, with TRBD2 matching 8 bases. CDR3 sequence reads: CATSRDNSGNGNEQFF. CDR3 in DNA: TGTGCCACCAGCAGAGATAATAGCGGGAACGGGAATGAGCAGTTCTTC.